Below, 8 T cell receptor beta chains from the same sample are listed, as sequenced in a study of shared clonotypes between healthy human individuals. Method: immunoSEQ multiplex PCR; TCRdb's copy keeps in-frame clones and lacks some. The table shows about 2.1 million clones, with over 85% occurring only once. CD45RO-negative, CCR7-selected cells formed the naive CD8 fraction, which excluded terminally differentiated effector memory CD45RA+ cells. Sequenced: naive CD8+ T cells from PBMCs. All receptors derive from a man aged 18-30 years in good health. Some clones in this sample may be carry-over from other donors' samples.

The genes are TRBV9 and TRBJ2-7, with 8 bases that match TRBD1. CDR1 and CDR2 (germline): SGDLS, YYNGEE. V gave up 4 bases and J gave up 1 base; unmatched junction bases: 7. The CDR3 is 15 residues long. CDR3 coding DNA: TGTGCCAGCAGCAAGGACAGGGTCACATCCTACGAGCAGTACTTC. It yields the protein CASSKDRVTSYEQYF.

This chain uses TRBV10-2 with TRBJ2-3; 13 nucleotides match TRBD2. V trimming: 9 bases; J trimming: 1 base; junction bases outside the gene matches: 10. Germline CDR1 reads WSHSY; CDR2 reads SAAADI. This CDR3 has 17 residues. The CDR3 spells CASLGLAGDVGTDTQYF. The CDR3, as DNA: TGCGCCAGTCTTGGACTAGCGGGAGATGTCGGCACAGATACGCAGTATTTT.

CDR3 amino acids: CASSQAIVTSYEQYF. In nucleotides, the CDR3 is TGCGCCAGCAGCCAAGCAATTGTCACCTCCTACGAGCAGTACTTC. The chain carries TRBV4-1 and TRBJ2-7; no firm D call. Trimming removed 1 base at V and 0 bases at J, with 10 bases between. The CDR3 covers 15 residues. Germline loops: CDR1 MGHRA, CDR2 YSYEKL.

This sequence joins TRBV11-2 and TRBJ2-7; D may be TRBD2 (5 bases). Between the trimmed V and J ends, which lost 0 bases and 3 bases, there was a span of 18 bases. This CDR3 region has 17 residues. The germline gives CDR1 SGHAT, CDR2 FQNNGV. The CDR3 loop reads CASSLEDSPTKGYEQYF. The CDR3 DNA is TGTGCCAGCAGCTTAGAGGACTCGCCGACTAAGGGCTACGAGCAGTACTTC. The variable domain in full, completed from reference TRBV11-2 and TRBJ2-7, reads EAGVAQSPRYKIIEKRQSVAFWCNPISGHATLYWYQQILGQGPKLLIQFQNNGVVDDSQLPKDRFSAERLKGVDSTLKIQPAKLEDSAVYLCASSLEDSPTKGYEQYFGPGTRLTVT.

This clone was recorded once. Other DNA sequences in the sample encode the same CDR3. The chain joins TRBV9 to TRBJ2-1; tentatively, D is TRBD1 (5 bases). Germline V gives CDR1 SGDLS, CDR2 YYNGEE. The V and J ends lost 4 bases and 5 bases respectively, with 10 bases between them. The CDR3 extends over 13 amino acids. CDR3 bases: TGTGCCAGCAGCCCCTCAGGGAACAATGAGCAGTTCTTC. It is translated as CASSPSGNNEQFF.

CDR3 in DNA: TGTGCCAGCAGCTTTTCAGGAGGCCCCTACAATGAGCAGTTCTTC. It encodes CASSFSGGPYNEQFF. J is TRBJ2-1 and V is TRBV7-2; possible D gene TRBD2, 5 bases. The CDR3 totals 15 residues. CDR1 is SGHTA and CDR2 is FQGNSA in the germline V gene. Trimming removed 3 bases from V and 2 bases from J, with 11 bases in between. The complete variable domain, with remaining parts taken from reference TRBV7-2 and TRBJ2-1, reads GAGVSQSPSNKVTEKGKDVELRCDPISGHTALYWYRQSLGQGLEFLIYFQGNSAPDKSGLPSDRFSAERTGGSVSTLTIQRTQQEDSAVYLCASSFSGGPYNEQFFGPGTRLTVL.

This chain joins TRBV4-1 and TRBJ2-1; 7 bases map to TRBD1. Losses at the gene ends were 0 bases for V and 6 bases for J; bases not matched to a gene: 5. The CDR3 consists of 15 residues. In germline, CDR1 is MGHRA, CDR2 YSYEKL. The CDR3: CASSQDLDRVNEQFF. In DNA form, the CDR3 reads TGCGCCAGCAGCCAAGATCTTGACAGGGTCAATGAGCAGTTCTTC.

About this clone: Other nucleotide sequences from this sample produce the same CDR3. The chain is built from TRBV19 and TRBJ1-1; D is unresolved. Deletions cut 6 bases from V and 0 bases from J, with 11 bases between. The CDR3 spans 14 residues. In germline, CDR1 is LNHDA, CDR2 SQIVND (reference sequence). The CDR3 region is CASSPRALNTEAFF. The CDR3 nucleotides are TGTGCCAGTAGCCCTCGGGCCCTGAACACTGAAGCTTTCTTT.